The rows below give T cell receptor beta chains drawn from one sample of a study of T cells after yellow fever vaccination. TCRdb independently ran MiXCR on the 5' RACE reads; one entry per CDR3 protein. The sample holds about 50,000 distinct CDR3 sequences, about 7.4% seen once. The sequencing used CD8+ T cells sorted from PBMCs, collected less than 16 days after the first yellow fever vaccination. These receptor sequences come from a man aged 18 to 35 who received the YFV17D yellow fever vaccine. Each CDR3 is given with its conserved first and last residue.

v_call,j_call,cdr3_aa
TRBV19,TRBJ2-5,CASSITSGGPSSQYF
TRBV12-3/TRBV12-4,TRBJ2-7,CASSAGTGNYEQYF
TRBV7-9,TRBJ1-1,CASRRDGALGEAFF
TRBV14,TRBJ2-5,CASSQALEGMGETQYF
TRBV7-6,TRBJ2-2,CASSLGQGGTGELFF
TRBV5-6,TRBJ1-1,CASSYGLNTEAFF
TRBV2,TRBJ2-3,CASSEAAGTDTQYF
TRBV7-8,TRBJ2-7,CASSVSGGPSYEQYF
TRBV6-1,TRBJ2-1,CANRTGNFYNEQFF
TRBV6-2/TRBV6-3,TRBJ2-5,CASLRLSEKTQETQYF
TRBV5-6,TRBJ2-1,CAMGPEGLYNEQFF
TRBV4-1,TRBJ2-7,CASSLAGYEQYF
TRBV13,TRBJ1-2,CASSQFPGFSYGYTF
TRBV7-9,TRBJ2-3,CASSLLLSTDTQYF
TRBV11-2,TRBJ2-5,CASSPGTGTETQYF